Sequencing of this T cell receptor (beta chain) was carried out in a study of shared clonotypes between healthy human individuals. Study summary: Each donor's CD4 naive and CD4 memory cells filled three plates apiece, CD8 naive two, and CD8 memory one. Findings of the study overall: Compared with memory subsets, naive subsets generally had larger estimated richness.

Donors, healthy HIV-negative adults, lacked recent acute infections or vaccinations. Data came from immunoSEQ multiplex PCR; TCRdb stores just in-frame clones and leaves some out. Of millions of clones listed, around 90% are singletons. About this clone itself: Its antigen is unknown.

This sequence was found in a young man in good health. The sequencing input was naive CD4+ T cells sorted from blood. Subset meaning: CD45RA+ positively selected.

This chain's CDR3 is CASSPHTGKSGTGELFF. The CDR3 nucleotides are TGTGCCAGCAGCCCTCATACAGGGAAGTCGGGCACCGGGGAGCTGTTTTTT. This sequence joins TRBV7-9 and TRBJ2-2; D might be TRBD1 (6 bases). The CDR3 consists of 17 residues. Germline loops: CDR1 SEHNR, CDR2 FQNEAQ (reference sequence). Trimming removed 5 bases from V and 4 bases from J, with 20 bases in between.